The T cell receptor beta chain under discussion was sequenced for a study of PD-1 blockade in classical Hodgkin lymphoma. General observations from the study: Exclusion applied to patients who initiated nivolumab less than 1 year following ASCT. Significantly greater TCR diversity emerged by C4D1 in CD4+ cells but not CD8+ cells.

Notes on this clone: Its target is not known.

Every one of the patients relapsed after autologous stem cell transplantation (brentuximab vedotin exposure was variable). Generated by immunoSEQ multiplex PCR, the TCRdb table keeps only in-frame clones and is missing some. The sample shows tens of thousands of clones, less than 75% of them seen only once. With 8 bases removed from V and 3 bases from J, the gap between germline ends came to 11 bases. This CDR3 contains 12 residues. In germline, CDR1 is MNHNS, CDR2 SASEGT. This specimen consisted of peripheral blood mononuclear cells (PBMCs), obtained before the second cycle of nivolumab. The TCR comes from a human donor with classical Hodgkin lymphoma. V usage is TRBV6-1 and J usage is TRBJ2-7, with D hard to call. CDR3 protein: CASERSFYEQYF. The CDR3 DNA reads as TGTGCCAGCGAGAGAAGTTTCTACGAGCAGTACTTC.